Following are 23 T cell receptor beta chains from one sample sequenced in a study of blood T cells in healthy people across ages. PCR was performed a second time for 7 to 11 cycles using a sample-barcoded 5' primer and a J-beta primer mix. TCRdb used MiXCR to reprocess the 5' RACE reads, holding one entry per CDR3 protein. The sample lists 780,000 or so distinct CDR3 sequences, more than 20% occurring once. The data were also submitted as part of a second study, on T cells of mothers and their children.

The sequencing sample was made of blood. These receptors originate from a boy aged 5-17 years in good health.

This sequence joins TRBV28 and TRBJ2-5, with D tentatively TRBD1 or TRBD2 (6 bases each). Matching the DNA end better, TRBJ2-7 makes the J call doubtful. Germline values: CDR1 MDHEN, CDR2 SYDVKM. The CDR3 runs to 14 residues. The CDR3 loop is CASSFRGGSYEQYF. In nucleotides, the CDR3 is TGTGCCAGCAGTTTTCGAGGGGGGTCCTACGAGCAGTACTTC.

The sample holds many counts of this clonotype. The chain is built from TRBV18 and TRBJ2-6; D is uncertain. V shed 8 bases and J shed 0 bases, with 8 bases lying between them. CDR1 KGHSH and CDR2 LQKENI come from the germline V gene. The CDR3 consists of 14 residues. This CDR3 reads CASSPTSGANVLTF. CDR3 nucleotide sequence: TGTGCCAGCAGCCCGACCTCTGGGGCCAACGTCCTGACTTTC.

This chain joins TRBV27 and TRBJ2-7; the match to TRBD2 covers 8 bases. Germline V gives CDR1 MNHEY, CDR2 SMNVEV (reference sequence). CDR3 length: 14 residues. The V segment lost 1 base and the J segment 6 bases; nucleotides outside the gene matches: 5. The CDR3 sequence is CASSLFPGGVEQYF. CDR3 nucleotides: TGTGCCAGCAGTTTATTTCCGGGGGGGGTCGAGCAGTACTTC.

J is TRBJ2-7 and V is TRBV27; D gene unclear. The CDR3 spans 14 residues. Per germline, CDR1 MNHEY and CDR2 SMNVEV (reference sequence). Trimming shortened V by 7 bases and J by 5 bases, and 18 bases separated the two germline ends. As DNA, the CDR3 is TGTGCCAGCATAGACACCGGGCATGACGACGAGCAGTACTTC. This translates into CASIDTGHDDEQYF.

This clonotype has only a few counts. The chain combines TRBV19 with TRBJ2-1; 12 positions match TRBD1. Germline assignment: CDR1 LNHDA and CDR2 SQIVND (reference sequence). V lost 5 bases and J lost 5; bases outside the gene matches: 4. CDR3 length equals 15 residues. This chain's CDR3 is CASSPGQGADNEQFF. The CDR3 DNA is TGTGCCAGTAGTCCGGGACAGGGGGCGGACAATGAGCAGTTCTTC.

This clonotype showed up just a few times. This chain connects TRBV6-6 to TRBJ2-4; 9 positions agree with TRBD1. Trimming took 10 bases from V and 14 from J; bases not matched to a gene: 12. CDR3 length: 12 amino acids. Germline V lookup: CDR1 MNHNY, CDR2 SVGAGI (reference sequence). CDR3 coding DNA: TGTGCCACCACCCGGGACAGGGCGGCTGAGTACTTC. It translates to CATTRDRAAEYF.

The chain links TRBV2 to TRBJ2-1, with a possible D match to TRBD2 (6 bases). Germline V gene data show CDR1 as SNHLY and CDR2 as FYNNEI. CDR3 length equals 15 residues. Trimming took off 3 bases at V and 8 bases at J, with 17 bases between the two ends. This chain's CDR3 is CASSDGSGPADEQFF. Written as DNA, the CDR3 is TGTGCCAGCAGTGACGGTAGCGGCCCGGCCGATGAGCAGTTCTTC.

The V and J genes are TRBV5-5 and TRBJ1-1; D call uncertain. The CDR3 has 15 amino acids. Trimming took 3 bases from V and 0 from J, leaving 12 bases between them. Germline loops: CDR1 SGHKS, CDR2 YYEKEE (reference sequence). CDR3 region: CASSSPETVNTEAFF. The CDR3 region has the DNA TGTGCCAGCAGCTCCCCAGAGACTGTGAACACTGAAGCTTTCTTT.

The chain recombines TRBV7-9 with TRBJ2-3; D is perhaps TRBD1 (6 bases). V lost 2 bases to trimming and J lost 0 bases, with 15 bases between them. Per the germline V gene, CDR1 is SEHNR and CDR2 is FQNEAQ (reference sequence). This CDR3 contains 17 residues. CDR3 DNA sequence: TGTGCCAGCAGCTTAATGGCATACAGGGAGAGCACAGATACGCAGTATTTT. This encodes CASSLMAYRESTDTQYF.

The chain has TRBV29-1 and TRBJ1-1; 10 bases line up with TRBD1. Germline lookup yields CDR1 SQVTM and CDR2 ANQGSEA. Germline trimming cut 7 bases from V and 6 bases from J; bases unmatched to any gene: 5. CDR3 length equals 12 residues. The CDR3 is CSARDRGAEAFF. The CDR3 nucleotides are TGCAGCGCCCGGGACAGGGGAGCTGAAGCTTTCTTT.

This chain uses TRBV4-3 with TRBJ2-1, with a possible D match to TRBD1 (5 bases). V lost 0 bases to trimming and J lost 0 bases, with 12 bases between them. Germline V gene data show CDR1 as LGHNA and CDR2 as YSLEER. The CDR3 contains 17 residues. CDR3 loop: CASSQDLAGNSYNEQFF. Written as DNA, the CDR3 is TGCGCCAGCAGCCAAGATTTGGCAGGGAACTCCTACAATGAGCAGTTCTTC.

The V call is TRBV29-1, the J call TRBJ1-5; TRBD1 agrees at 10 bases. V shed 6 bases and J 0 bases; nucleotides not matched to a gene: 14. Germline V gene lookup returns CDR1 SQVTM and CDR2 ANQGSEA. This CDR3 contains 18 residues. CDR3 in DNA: TGCAGCGTAAAGAAGAAGGACAGGGGGGGCCTTAGCAATCAGCCCCAGCATTTT. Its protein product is CSVKKKDRGGLSNQPQHF.

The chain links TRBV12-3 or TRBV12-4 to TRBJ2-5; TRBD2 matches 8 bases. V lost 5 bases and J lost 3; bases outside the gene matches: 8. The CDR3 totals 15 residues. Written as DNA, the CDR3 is TGTGCCAGCAGTGCGAGCAGCGGGGGTAAAGAGACCCAGTACTTC. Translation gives CASSASSGGKETQYF.

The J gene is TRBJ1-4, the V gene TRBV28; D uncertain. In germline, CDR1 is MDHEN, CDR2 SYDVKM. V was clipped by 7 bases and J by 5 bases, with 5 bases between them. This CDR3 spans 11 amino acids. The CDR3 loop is CASIENEKLFF. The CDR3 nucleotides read TGTGCCAGCATCGAGAATGAAAAACTGTTTTTT. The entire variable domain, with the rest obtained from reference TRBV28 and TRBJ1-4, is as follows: DVKVTQSSRYLVKRTGEKVFLECVQDMDHENMFWYRQDPGLGLRLIYFSYDVKMKEKGDIPEGYSVSREKKERFSLILESASTNQTSMYLCASIENEKLFFGSGTQLSVL.

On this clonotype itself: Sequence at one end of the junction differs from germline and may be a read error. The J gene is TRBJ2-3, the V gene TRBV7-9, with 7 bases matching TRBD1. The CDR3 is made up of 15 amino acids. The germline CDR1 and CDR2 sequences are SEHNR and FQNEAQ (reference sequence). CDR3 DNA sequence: TGTCCCAGCAGCTTAAGACAGGGTACCGCAGATACGCAGTATTTT. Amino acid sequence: CPSSLRQGTADTQYF.

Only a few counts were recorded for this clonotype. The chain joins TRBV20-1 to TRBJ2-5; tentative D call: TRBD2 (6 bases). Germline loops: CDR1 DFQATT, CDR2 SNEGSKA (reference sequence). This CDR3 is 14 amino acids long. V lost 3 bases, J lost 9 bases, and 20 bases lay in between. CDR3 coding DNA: TGCAGTGCTAGTTCCCTAGCGCGGAGGGAGCCCCAGTACTTC. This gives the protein CSASSLARREPQYF.

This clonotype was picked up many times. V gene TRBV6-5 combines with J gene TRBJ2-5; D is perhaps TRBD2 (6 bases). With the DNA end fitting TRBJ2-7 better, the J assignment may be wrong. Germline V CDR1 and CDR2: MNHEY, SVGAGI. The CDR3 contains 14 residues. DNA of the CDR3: TGTGCCAGCAGTTACGCGGGGTACTCCTACGAGCAGTACTTC. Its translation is CASSYAGYSYEQYF.

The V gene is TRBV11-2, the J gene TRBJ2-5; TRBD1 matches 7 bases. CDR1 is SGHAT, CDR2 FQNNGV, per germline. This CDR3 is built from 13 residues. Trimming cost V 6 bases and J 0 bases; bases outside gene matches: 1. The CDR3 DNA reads TGTGCCAGCAGAGGGACAGACCAAGAGACCCAGTACTTC. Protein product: CASRGTDQETQYF.

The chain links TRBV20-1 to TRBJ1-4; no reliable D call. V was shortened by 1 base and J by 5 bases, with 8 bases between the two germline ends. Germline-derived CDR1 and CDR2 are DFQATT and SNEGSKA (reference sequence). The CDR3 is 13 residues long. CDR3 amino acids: CSARADVNEKLFF. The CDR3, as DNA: TGCAGTGCTAGAGCCGATGTGAATGAAAAACTGTTTTTT.

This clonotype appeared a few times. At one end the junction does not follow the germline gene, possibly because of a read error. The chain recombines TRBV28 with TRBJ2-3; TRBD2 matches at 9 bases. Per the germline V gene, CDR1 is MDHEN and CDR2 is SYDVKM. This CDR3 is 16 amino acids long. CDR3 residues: CASSLLAGGQGDTRYF. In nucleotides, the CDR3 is TGTGCCAGCAGTTTACTGGCGGGGGGGCAGGGAGATACGCGGTATTTT.

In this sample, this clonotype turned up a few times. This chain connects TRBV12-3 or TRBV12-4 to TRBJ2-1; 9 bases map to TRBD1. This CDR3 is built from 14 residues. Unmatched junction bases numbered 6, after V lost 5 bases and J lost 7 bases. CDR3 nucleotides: TGTGCCAGCAGTCCGGGGACAGGGTGGAATGAGCAGTTCTTC. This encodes CASSPGTGWNEQFF.

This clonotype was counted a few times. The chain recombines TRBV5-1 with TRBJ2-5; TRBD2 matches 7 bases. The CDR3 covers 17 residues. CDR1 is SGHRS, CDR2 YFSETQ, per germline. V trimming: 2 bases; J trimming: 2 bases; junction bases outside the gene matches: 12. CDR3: CASSFPWGSGVQETQYF. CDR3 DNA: TGCGCCAGCAGCTTTCCCTGGGGAAGCGGGGTGCAAGAGACCCAGTACTTC.

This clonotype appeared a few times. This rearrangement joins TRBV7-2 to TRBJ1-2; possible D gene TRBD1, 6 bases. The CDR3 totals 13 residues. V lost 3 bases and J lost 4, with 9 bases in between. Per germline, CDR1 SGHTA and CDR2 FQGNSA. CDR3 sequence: CASSFLDSYGYTF. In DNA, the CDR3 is TGTGCCAGCAGCTTCCTGGACAGCTATGGCTACACCTTC.